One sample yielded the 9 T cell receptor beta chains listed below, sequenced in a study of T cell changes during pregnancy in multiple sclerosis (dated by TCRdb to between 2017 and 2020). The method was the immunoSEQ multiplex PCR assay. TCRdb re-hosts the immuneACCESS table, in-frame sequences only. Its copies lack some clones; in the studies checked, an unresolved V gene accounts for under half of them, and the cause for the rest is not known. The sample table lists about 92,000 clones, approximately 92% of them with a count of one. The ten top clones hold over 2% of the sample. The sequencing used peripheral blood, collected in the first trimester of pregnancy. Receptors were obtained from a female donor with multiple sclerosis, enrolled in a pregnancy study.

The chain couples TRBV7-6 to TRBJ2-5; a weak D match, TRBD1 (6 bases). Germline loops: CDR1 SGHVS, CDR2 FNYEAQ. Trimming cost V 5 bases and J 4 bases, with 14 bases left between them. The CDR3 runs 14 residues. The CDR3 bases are TGTGCCAGCAGCGTAACAGGGTTGGGAGAGACCCAGTACTTC. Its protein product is CASSVTGLGETQYF.

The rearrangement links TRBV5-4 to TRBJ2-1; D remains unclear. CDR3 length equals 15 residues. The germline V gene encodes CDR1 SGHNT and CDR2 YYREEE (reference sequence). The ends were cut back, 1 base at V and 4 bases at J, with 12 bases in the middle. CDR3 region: CASSLLPTPYNEQFF. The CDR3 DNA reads TGTGCCAGCAGCTTGCTGCCTACCCCGTACAATGAGCAGTTCTTC. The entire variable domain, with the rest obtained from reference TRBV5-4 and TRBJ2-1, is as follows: ETGVTQSPTHLIKTRGQQVTLRCSSQSGHNTVSWYQQALGQGPQFIFQYYREEENGRGNFPPRFSGLQFPNYSSELNVNALELDDSALYLCASSLLPTPYNEQFFGPGTRLTVL.

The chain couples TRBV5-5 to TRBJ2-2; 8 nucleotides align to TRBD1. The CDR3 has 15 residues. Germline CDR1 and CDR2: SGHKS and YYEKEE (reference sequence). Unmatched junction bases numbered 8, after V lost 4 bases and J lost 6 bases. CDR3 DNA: TGTGCCAGCAGCATGGACAGGGCATATTCCGGGGAGCTGTTTTTT. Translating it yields CASSMDRAYSGELFF. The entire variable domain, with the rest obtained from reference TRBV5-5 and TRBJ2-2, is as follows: DAGVTQSPTHLIKTRGQQVTLRCSPISGHKSVSWYQQVLGQGPQFIFQYYEKEERGRGNFPDRFSARQFPNYSSELNVNALLLGDSALYLCASSMDRAYSGELFFGEGSRLTVL.

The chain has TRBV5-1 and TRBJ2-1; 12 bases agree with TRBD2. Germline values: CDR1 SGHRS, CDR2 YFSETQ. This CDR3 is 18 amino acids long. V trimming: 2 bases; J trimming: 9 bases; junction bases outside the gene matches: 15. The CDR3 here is CASSFGNGLAGGRVEQFF. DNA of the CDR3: TGCGCCAGCAGCTTCGGAAATGGGCTAGCGGGAGGGCGGGTTGAGCAGTTCTTC.

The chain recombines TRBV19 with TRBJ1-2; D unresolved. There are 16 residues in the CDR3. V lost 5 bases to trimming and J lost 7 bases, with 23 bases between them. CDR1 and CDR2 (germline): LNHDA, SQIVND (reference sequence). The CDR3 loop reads CASSSQDGLRGGGYTF. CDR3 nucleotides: TGTGCCAGTAGTTCCCAGGACGGACTCCGAGGAGGTGGCTACACCTTC.

As DNA, the CDR3 is TGTGCCAGCAGTGTCAAGACTAGTGTGGAGGGGACCCAGTACTTC. It specifies CASSVKTSVEGTQYF. J is TRBJ2-5 and V is TRBV6-1; maybe TRBD2 (6 bases). The V gene lost 4 bases and the J gene lost 7 bases, with 19 bases spanning the gap. The CDR3 length is 15 residues. The V gene's germline CDR1 is MNHNS and CDR2 SASEGT.

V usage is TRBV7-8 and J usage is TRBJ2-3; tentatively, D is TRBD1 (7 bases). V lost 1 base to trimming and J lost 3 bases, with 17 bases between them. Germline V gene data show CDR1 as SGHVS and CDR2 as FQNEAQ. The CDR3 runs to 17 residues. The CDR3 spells CASSLGVGAGGTDTQYF. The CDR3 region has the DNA TGTGCCAGCAGCTTAGGCGTCGGGGCAGGGGGGACAGATACGCAGTATTTT.

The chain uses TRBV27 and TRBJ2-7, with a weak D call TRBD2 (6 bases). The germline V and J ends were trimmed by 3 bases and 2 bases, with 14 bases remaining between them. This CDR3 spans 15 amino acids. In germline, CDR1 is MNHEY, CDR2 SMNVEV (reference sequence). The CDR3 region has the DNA TGTGCCAGCAGTTTTCTTCGGGAGACCACCTACGAGCAGTACTTC. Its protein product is CASSFLRETTYEQYF.

The CDR3 loop reads CASTQTGWGVEQYF. The CDR3 DNA reads as TGTGCCAGCACCCAGACAGGGTGGGGGGTCGAGCAGTACTTC. The rearrangement uses TRBV28 and TRBJ2-7; tentative D call: TRBD1 (7 bases). Per germline, CDR1 MDHEN and CDR2 SYDVKM. The V and J ends lost 7 bases and 6 bases respectively, with 19 bases between them. The CDR3 is made up of 14 amino acids.